The 12 T cell receptor beta chains below come from one sample, sequenced in a study of blood T cell repertoires in COVID-19. Profiled with immunoSEQ multiplex PCR; TCRdb holds only in-frame clones, not every one. The sample carries some 46,000 clones, around four fifths recorded once. The specimen sequenced was peripheral blood. These receptors all stem from an elderly woman with acute or convalescent COVID-19.

This chain links TRBV7-8 with TRBJ2-5; the match to TRBD2 covers 8 bases. Trimming removed 6 bases from V and 0 bases from J; junction bases left unmatched: 6. Germline CDR1 reads SGHVS; CDR2 reads FQNEAQ. The CDR3 sequence is 15 residues long. The CDR3 nucleotides read TGTGCCAGCAGGGTTAGCGGGGTCTACCAAGAGACCCAGTACTTC. As protein: CASRVSGVYQETQYF.

V is TRBV1 and J is TRBJ1-5; the table's D call of TRBD1 was not tested on the DNA. TRBV1 has pseudogene status. This CDR3 spans 18 amino acids. DNA for the CDR3: TGCACCAGCAGACGCGCAAGTCAGGGGAATAGGACAAATCAGCCCCAGCATTTT. It encodes CTSRRASQGNRTNQPQHF.

The chain is built from TRBV5-1 and TRBJ2-1; D gene uncertain. The V gene lost 0 bases and the J gene lost 2 bases, with 15 bases spanning the gap. There are 17 residues in the CDR3. CDR1 and CDR2 from the germline V gene are SGHRS and YFSETQ. For the CDR3, the DNA is TGCGCCAGCAGCTTGGCCCCTTCTTATACAGCCTACAATGAGCAGTTCTTC. This sequence encodes CASSLAPSYTAYNEQFF.

This sequence joins TRBV7-9 and TRBJ2-5, with 8 bases that match TRBD2. The CDR3 spans 15 residues. The germline V gene has CDR1 SEHNR and CDR2 FQNEAQ (reference sequence). V lost 2 bases and J lost 7; bases outside the gene matches: 9. CDR3 sequence: CASSLRGTSPGTQYF. CDR3 nucleotide sequence: TGTGCCAGCAGCTTAAGGGGGACTAGTCCGGGGACCCAGTACTTC.

The chain joins TRBV4-2 to TRBJ2-7, with D maybe TRBD1 (6 bases). The ends were cut back, 1 base at V and 4 bases at J, with 11 bases in the middle. Looked up from germline, CDR1 is LGHNA and CDR2 is YNFKEQ. The CDR3 length is 14 residues. In nucleotides, the CDR3 is TGTGCCAGCAGCCAAGCCAATACAGGGTACGAGCAGTACTTC. This encodes CASSQANTGYEQYF.

This rearrangement joins TRBV6-5 to TRBJ1-4, with D perhaps TRBD1 (5 bases). Trimming took 5 bases from V and 10 from J, leaving 8 bases between them. Germline V gives CDR1 MNHEY, CDR2 SVGAGI. The CDR3 loop spans 11 amino acids. CDR3 residues: CASSPGGKLFF. CDR3 nucleotide sequence: TGTGCCAGCAGTCCCGGGGGAAAACTGTTTTTT.

This chain uses TRBV6-5 with TRBJ2-3; D might be TRBD1 (6 bases). V lost 11 bases to trimming and J lost 0 bases, with 18 bases between them. The CDR3 length is 15 residues. In germline, CDR1 is MNHEY, CDR2 SVGAGI. The CDR3: CAARKWGPSTDTQYF. The CDR3 bases are TGTGCCGCCCGGAAGTGGGGGCCTAGCACAGATACGCAGTATTTT.

The rearrangement joins TRBV2 to TRBJ2-2; 8 nucleotides align to TRBD2. The V gene end was trimmed by 6 bases and the J gene end by 3 bases; junction bases not matched to a gene: 6. This CDR3 is built from 15 residues. Germline V lookup: CDR1 SNHLY, CDR2 FYNNEI. CDR3 coding DNA: TGTGCCAGCAGGGCCCCCGGGGGGGACACCGGGGAGCTGTTTTTT. Translated: CASRAPGGDTGELFF.

The chain has TRBV5-4 and TRBJ2-3; unclear D gene. The CDR3 has 12 residues. Germline V gene sequence: CDR1 SGHNT, CDR2 YYREEE (reference sequence). V lost 7 bases, J lost 6 bases, and 12 bases lay in between. CDR3 bases: TGTGCCAGCGGATCTAGATCGGATACGCAGTATTTT. This translates into CASGSRSDTQYF.

This clone was seen a handful of times. The rearrangement uses TRBV5-1 and TRBJ2-1; no reliable D call. V lost 5 bases to trimming and J lost 1 base, with 4 bases between them. From germline, CDR1 is SGHRS and CDR2 YFSETQ. The CDR3 has 12 residues. The CDR3 DNA follows: TGCGCCAGCAGTTTATCCTACAATGAGCAGTTCTTC. This sequence encodes CASSLSYNEQFF.

Sample share makes this clone medium-sized. As DNA, the CDR3 is TGTGCCAGCAGCTTGGTATGGACAGCCTATGGCTACACCTTC. It is translated as CASSLVWTAYGYTF. The chain joins TRBV5-6 to TRBJ1-2; D is possibly TRBD1 (6 bases). This CDR3 is built from 14 residues. Between the trimmed V and J ends, which lost 0 bases and 4 bases, there was a span of 10 bases. Germline-derived CDR1 and CDR2 are SGHDT and YYEEEE.

V gene TRBV2 combines with J gene TRBJ2-7; D is unresolved. The ends were cut back, 6 bases at V and 3 bases at J, with 12 bases in the middle. CDR3 length: 13 amino acids. Germline values: CDR1 SNHLY, CDR2 FYNNEI. The CDR3 nucleotides are TGTGCCAGCAGGCCCCCAGGAAGCTACGAGCAGTACTTC. Amino acids: CASRPPGSYEQYF. Full variable domain (outside the CDR3, taken from reference TRBV2 and TRBJ2-7): EPEVTQTPSHQVTQMGQEVILRCVPISNHLYFYWYRQILGQKVEFLVSFYNNEISEKSEIFDDQFSVERPDGSNFTLKIRSTKLEDSAMYFCASRPPGSYEQYFGPGTRLTVT.